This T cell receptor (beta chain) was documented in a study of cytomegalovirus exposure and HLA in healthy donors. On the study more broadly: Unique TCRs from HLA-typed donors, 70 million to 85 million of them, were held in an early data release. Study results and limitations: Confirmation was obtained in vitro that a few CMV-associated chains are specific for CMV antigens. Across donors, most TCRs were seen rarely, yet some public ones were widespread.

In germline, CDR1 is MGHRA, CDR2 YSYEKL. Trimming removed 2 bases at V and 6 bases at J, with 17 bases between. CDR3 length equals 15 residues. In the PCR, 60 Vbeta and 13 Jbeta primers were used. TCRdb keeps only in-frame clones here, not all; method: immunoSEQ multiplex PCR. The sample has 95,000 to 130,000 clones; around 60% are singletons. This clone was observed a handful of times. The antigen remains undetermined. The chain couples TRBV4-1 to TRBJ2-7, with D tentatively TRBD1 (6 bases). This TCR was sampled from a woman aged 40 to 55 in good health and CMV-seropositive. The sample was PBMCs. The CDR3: CASSQLGHPMAEQYF. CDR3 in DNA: TGCGCCAGCAGCCAATTGGGACACCCAATGGCCGAGCAGTACTTC.